This TCR beta chain was profiled in a study of follicular helper T cells after annual influenza vaccination. Study-level results: Change in circulating plasmablasts correlated with ICOS+CD38+ cTfh clonality change.

The sample's time point: 2015-2016 season, 7 days after influenza vaccination. In regard to this clone: The target antigen is unknown.

Sequenced by immunoSEQ multiplex PCR; TCRdb stores in-frame clones only, minus some. The sample includes roughly 7,000 clones, roughly 84% of them seen just once. The source is an adult who received the influenza vaccine. The source was CXCR5+ CD38- circulating T follicular helper cells from blood, collected 7 days after influenza vaccination. Subset of the sample: circulating Tfh, non-naive CD4+CXCR5+PD-1+ (ICOS+CD38+ or ICOS-CD38-).

CDR3 bases: TGTGCCAGCTACGATTTAGCTGAAGCTTTCTTT. As protein: CASYDLAEAFF. The gene calls are TRBV27 and TRBJ1-1, with unresolved D. This CDR3 is 11 amino acids long. Germline loops: CDR1 MNHEY, CDR2 SMNVEV (reference sequence). Trimming removed 8 bases at V and 6 bases at J, with 10 bases between.